The T cell receptor (beta chain) under discussion was sequenced for a study of blood T cell repertoires in COVID-19. Data came from immunoSEQ multiplex PCR; TCRdb stores just in-frame clones and leaves some out. This table has 130,000 or so clones, over 80% appearing once. Sequencing was done on a sample of peripheral blood. The origin of this receptor is a human donor in a cohort sampled during active COVID-19.

The CDR3 DNA reads as TGTGCCAGTAGTATAGCCCTCGGAGAGGGTTGGGACGAGCAGTACTTC. This translates into CASSIALGEGWDEQYF. The V call is TRBV19, the J call TRBJ2-7; D perhaps matches TRBD2 (5 bases). This CDR3 region has 16 residues. V lost 1 base to trimming and J lost 5 bases, with 18 bases between them. Germline loops: CDR1 LNHDA, CDR2 SQIVND (reference sequence).